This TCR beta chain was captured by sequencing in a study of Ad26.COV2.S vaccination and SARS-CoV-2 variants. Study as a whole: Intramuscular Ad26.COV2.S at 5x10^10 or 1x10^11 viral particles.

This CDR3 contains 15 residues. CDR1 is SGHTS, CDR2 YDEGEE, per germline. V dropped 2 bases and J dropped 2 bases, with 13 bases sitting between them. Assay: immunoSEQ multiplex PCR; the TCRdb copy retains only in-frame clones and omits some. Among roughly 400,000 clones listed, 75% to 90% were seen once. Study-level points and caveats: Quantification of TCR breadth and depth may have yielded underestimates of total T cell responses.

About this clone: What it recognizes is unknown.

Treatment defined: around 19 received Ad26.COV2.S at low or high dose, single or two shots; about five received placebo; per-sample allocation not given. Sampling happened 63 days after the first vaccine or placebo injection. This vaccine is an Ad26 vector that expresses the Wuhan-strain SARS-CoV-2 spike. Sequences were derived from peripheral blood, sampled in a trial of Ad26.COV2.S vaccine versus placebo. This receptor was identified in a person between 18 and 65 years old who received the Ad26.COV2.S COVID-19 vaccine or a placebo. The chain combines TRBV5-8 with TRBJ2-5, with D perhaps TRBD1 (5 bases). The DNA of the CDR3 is TGTGCCAGCAGCTTCGAAGGATACAGGCAAGAGACCCAGTACTTC. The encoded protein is CASSFEGYRQETQYF. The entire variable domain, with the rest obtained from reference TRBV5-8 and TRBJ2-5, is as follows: EAGVTQSPTHLIKTRGQQATLRCSPISGHTSVYWYQQALGLGLQFLLWYDEGEERNRGNFPPRFSGRQFPNYSSELNVNALELEDSALYLCASSFEGYRQETQYFGPGTRLLVL.